The 27 T cell receptor beta chains given below trace back to one sample, sequenced in a study of post-analysis software for immune sequencing data. General study findings and limits: Roughly five TRBV segments were more frequent in patients than controls; TRBV5-6, TRBV5-1 and TRBV20-1 belonged to this group.

Their antigen targets remain unknown. The library was made from cDNA and included unique molecular identifiers. MiXCR was run by TCRdb on the PCR reads, yielding one entry per CDR3 protein. Among about 820,000 distinct CDR3 sequences, approximately 53% were seen once, and the ten largest hold 4.6%. Source material: blood. These receptors came from a girl between 5 and 17 years old with multiple sclerosis.

Ten or more counts support this clonotype. Germline and junction disagree at one end, which may indicate a read error. The V gene is TRBV7-3, the J gene TRBJ2-5, with 7 bases matching TRBD1. Per the germline V gene, CDR1 is SGHTA and CDR2 is FQGTGA. This CDR3 spans 13 amino acids. CDR3 amino acids: CASSLDREETQYF. CDR3 bases: TGTGCTAGCAGCCTTGACAGGGAAGAGACCCAGTACTTC.

The chain links TRBV9 to TRBJ2-3, with D possibly TRBD1 on 7 matching bases. The CDR3 covers 15 residues. V was clipped by 5 bases and J by 6 bases, with 19 bases between them. Germline CDR1 SGDLS, CDR2 YYNGEE. The CDR3 DNA follows: TGTGCCAGCAGGCGGGGACAGCATACGGGGGATACGCAGTATTTT. Its translation is CASRRGQHTGDTQYF.

The chain uses TRBV20-1 and TRBJ2-1; 7 nucleotides agree with TRBD2. This CDR3 comprises 14 residues. V lost 2 bases and J lost 5; bases outside the gene matches: 6. In germline, CDR1 is DFQATT, CDR2 SNEGSKA (reference sequence). The CDR3: CSARLLAKDNEQFF. Here the CDR3 DNA reads TGCAGTGCTAGATTACTAGCGAAGGACAATGAGCAGTTCTTC.

With respect to this clonotype: A read error is possible here, since a much larger clone lies one base away. V and J are TRBV7-3 and TRBJ1-5; D not certain. Deletions cut 7 bases from V and 2 bases from J, with 9 bases between. The CDR3 extends over 13 amino acids. Per germline, CDR1 SGHTA and CDR2 FQGTGA. The CDR3 nucleotides read TGTGCCAGCAACGCCGGTGGCAATCAGCCCCAGCATTTT. As protein: CASNAGGNQPQHF.

A few counts support this clonotype. The J gene is TRBJ2-5, the V gene TRBV2; D is possibly TRBD2 (5 bases). Trimming removed 5 bases at V and 3 bases at J, with 10 bases between. Germline CDR1 SNHLY, CDR2 FYNNEI. CDR3 length: 13 residues. The CDR3, as DNA: TGTGCCAGCAGTTGGCGGGTGGAAGAGACCCAGTACTTC. This translates into CASSWRVEETQYF. The whole variable domain, remainder taken from reference TRBV2 and TRBJ2-5, is EPEVTQTPSHQVTQMGQEVILRCVPISNHLYFYWYRQILGQKVEFLVSFYNNEISEKSEIFDDQFSVERPDGSNFTLKIRSTKLEDSAMYFCASSWRVEETQYFGPGTRLLVL.

J is TRBJ2-5 and V is TRBV2; D may be TRBD1 (5 bases). V was pared by 3 bases and J by 13 bases, with 15 bases between. The CDR3 has 12 amino acids. Germline lookup yields CDR1 SNHLY and CDR2 FYNNEI. CDR3 residues: CASSDLVQVSYF. CDR3 sequence (DNA): TGTGCCAGCAGTGATTTAGTACAGGTATCGTACTTC.

V and J are TRBV3-1 and TRBJ2-1; 10 bases align to TRBD2. The V gene end was trimmed by 4 bases and the J gene end by 5 bases; junction bases not matched to a gene: 11. The CDR3 covers 17 residues. CDR1 and CDR2 from the germline V gene are LGHDT and YNNKEL (reference sequence). The CDR3 coding sequence is TGTGCCAGCAGCCGGGATAGCGGGAGGCGTCGGCACAATGAGCAGTTCTTC. Translating it yields CASSRDSGRRRHNEQFF.

V gene TRBV24-1 combines with J gene TRBJ2-2, with 9 positions matching TRBD1. Germline trimming cut 4 bases from V and 4 bases from J; bases unmatched to any gene: 6. The V gene's germline CDR1 is KGHDR and CDR2 SFDVKD. This CDR3 is built from 16 residues. The CDR3 sequence is CATSDPGTGTTGELFF. CDR3 bases: TGTGCCACCAGTGACCCCGGGACAGGGACCACCGGGGAGCTGTTTTTT.

The chain uses TRBV20-1 and TRBJ2-3; maybe TRBD2 (6 bases). Trimming stripped 5 bases from V and 2 bases from J, with 11 bases between. CDR1 and CDR2 (germline): DFQATT, SNEGSKA (reference sequence). The CDR3 has 13 amino acids. CDR3 residues: CSAPGADTDTQYF. The CDR3 DNA follows: TGCAGTGCTCCGGGAGCAGACACAGATACGCAGTATTTT.

This clonotype was detected a few times. The V and J genes are TRBV20-1 and TRBJ2-5, with D perhaps TRBD2 (6 bases). Trimming cost V 5 bases and J 3 bases, with 13 bases left between them. Germline CDR1 is DFQATT and CDR2 is SNEGSKA (reference sequence). The CDR3 loop spans 13 amino acids. The CDR3 protein is CSAGGALKETQYF. The CDR3 region has the DNA TGCAGTGCTGGCGGGGCGCTGAAAGAGACCCAGTACTTC.

The chain links TRBV3-1 to TRBJ2-1, with 9 bases that match TRBD1. The trim removed 3 bases at V and 6 bases at J, leaving 9 bases unmatched. Germline values: CDR1 LGHDT, CDR2 YNNKEL (reference sequence). The CDR3 runs 16 residues. The CDR3 DNA follows: TGTGCCAGCAGCCATAGGGACAGGGTGAACGGCAATGAGCAGTTCTTC. It is translated as CASSHRDRVNGNEQFF.

V gene TRBV2 combines with J gene TRBJ1-2, with D unclear. V was trimmed by 5 bases and J by 4 bases, leaving 11 bases between them. CDR3 length equals 13 residues. CDR1 is SNHLY, CDR2 FYNNEI, per germline. CDR3 residues: CASSTGMSYGYTF. CDR3 sequence (DNA): TGTGCCAGCAGTACCGGGATGTCCTATGGCTACACCTTC.

This chain uses TRBV7-9 with TRBJ1-2; no firm D call. CDR3 length equals 12 residues. The ends were cut back, 4 bases at V and 2 bases at J, with 5 bases in the middle. The germline gives CDR1 SEHNR, CDR2 FQNEAQ (reference sequence). DNA for the CDR3: TGTGCCAGCAGCTCCTTCAACTATGGCTACACCTTC. Its translation is CASSSFNYGYTF.

This sequence joins TRBV5-1 and TRBJ2-5, with D hard to call. TRBJ2-7 explains the end of the DNA better; the J call may be wrong. The CDR3 is 13 amino acids. CDR1 is SGHRS, CDR2 YFSETQ, per germline. The CDR3 region has the DNA TGCGCCAGCAGCTTAGGTATTCAGGTCGAGCAGTACTTC. It is translated as CASSLGIQVEQYF.

Here the CDR3 reads CASSYETDSYNEQYF. CDR3 nucleotide sequence: TGTGCCAGCAGTTACGAAACGGACAGTTACAATGAGCAGTACTTC. This rearrangement joins TRBV6-2 or TRBV6-3 to TRBJ2-5; tentative D call: TRBD1 (6 bases). Germline V lookup: CDR1 MNHEY, CDR2 SVGEGT. V was shortened by 2 bases and J by 11 bases, with 21 bases between the two germline ends. The CDR3 consists of 15 residues.

J is TRBJ2-4 and V is TRBV20-1; 9 bases line up with TRBD1. The last part of the DNA fits TRBJ2-7 better; the J call may be wrong. This CDR3 spans 13 amino acids. The V gene's germline CDR1 is DFQATT and CDR2 SNEGSKA (reference sequence). CDR3 nucleotide sequence: TGCAGTGCCGGAAGGACAGGGGAGGGCGAGCAGTACTTC. This codes for CSAGRTGEGEQYF.

The genes are TRBV12-5 and TRBJ2-1, with 10 bases matching TRBD2. The trim removed 2 bases at V and 8 bases at J, leaving 9 bases unmatched. Germline lookup yields CDR1 LGHNT and CDR2 FRNRAP. This CDR3 has 16 amino acids. The CDR3 DNA reads TGTGCTAGTGGTTTGCCTAGCGGGAGCTTACCCTATGAGCAGTTCTTC. It translates to CASGLPSGSLPYEQFF.

Notes on this clonotype: This is likely a read error, given that the CDR3 carries no conserved phenylalanine or tryptophan at its end. The chain is built from TRBV5-6 and TRBJ1-4; 7 bases are a match to TRBD1. V shed 0 bases, J shed 3 bases, and the junction held 8 bases outside the gene matches. This CDR3 has 17 residues. Germline CDR1 SGHDT, CDR2 YYEEEE. CDR3 in DNA: TGTGCCAGCAGCTTGGTTCGACAGGGATGGGCTAATGAAAAACTGTTTTGT. Translation gives CASSLVRQGWANEKLFC.

The chain links TRBV5-5 to TRBJ2-5, with TRBD1 matching 7 bases. Losses at the gene ends were 0 bases for V and 5 bases for J; bases not matched to a gene: 7. The CDR3 extends over 15 amino acids. Germline values: CDR1 SGHKS, CDR2 YYEKEE (reference sequence). The CDR3 sequence: CASSLEAGGMETQYF. DNA for the CDR3: TGTGCCAGCAGCTTGGAGGCAGGGGGAATGGAGACCCAGTACTTC.

V gene TRBV5-1 combines with J gene TRBJ1-2; D unclear. The length of the CDR3 is 14 residues. Germline V gives CDR1 SGHRS, CDR2 YFSETQ. Trimming stripped 4 bases from V and 5 bases from J, with 15 bases between. CDR3 nucleotides: TGCGCCAGCAGCACCGGACTCAGTTCATATGGCTACACCTTC. Protein product: CASSTGLSSYGYTF. Complete variable domain (other parts from reference TRBV5-1 and TRBJ1-2): KAGVTQTPRYLIKTRGQQVTLSCSPISGHRSVSWYQQTPGQGLQFLFEYFSETQRNKGNFPGRFSGRQFSNSRSEMNVSTLELGDSALYLCASSTGLSSYGYTFGSGTRLTVV.

The chain combines TRBV29-1 with TRBJ2-1; tentatively, D is TRBD1 or TRBD2 (7 bases each). There are 16 residues in the CDR3. Germline V gene sequence: CDR1 SQVTM, CDR2 ANQGSEA. Trimming cost V 2 bases and J 8 bases, with 22 bases left between them. Here the CDR3 reads CSVEWGGDSPQDEQFF. CDR3 in DNA: TGCAGCGTTGAATGGGGGGGGGACAGCCCCCAAGATGAGCAGTTCTTC.

This chain joins TRBV20-1 and TRBJ2-3; either TRBD1 or TRBD2 may supply D (6 bases each). V lost 5 bases and J 3 bases, leaving 21 bases between the germline ends. Germline V gene sequence: CDR1 DFQATT, CDR2 SNEGSKA (reference sequence). The CDR3 loop spans 16 amino acids. The DNA for the CDR3 is TGCAGTGCTCCACTCCCTCTGCGGAGGGGGACAGATACGCAGTATTTT. Translated: CSAPLPLRRGTDTQYF.

This CDR3 is CASSPGGQATSYEQYF. The CDR3 DNA follows: TGCGCCAGCAGCCCGGGGGGACAGGCGACCTCCTACGAGCAGTACTTC. The genes are TRBV5-1 and TRBJ2-7; D possibly corresponds to TRBD1 (8 bases). The germline V gene encodes CDR1 SGHRS and CDR2 YFSETQ. V lost 4 bases and J 0 bases, leaving 17 bases between the germline ends. The length of the CDR3 is 16 residues.

This chain links TRBV6-5 with TRBJ2-1, with D perhaps matching TRBD1 (6 bases). CDR3 length: 17 residues. Deletions cut 3 bases from V and 6 bases from J, with 21 bases between. Per the germline V gene, CDR1 is MNHEY and CDR2 is SVGAGI. The CDR3 coding sequence is TGTGCCAGCAGTTATCCATCGAGGGGGTCTTCGAGCAATGAGCAGTTCTTC. Protein product: CASSYPSRGSSSNEQFF.

The chain employs TRBV7-2 and TRBJ2-1; 7 nucleotides agree with TRBD1. This CDR3 spans 15 amino acids. V gave up 3 bases and J gave up 8 bases; unmatched junction bases: 10. Looked up from germline, CDR1 is SGHTA and CDR2 is FQGNSA. The CDR3 region is CASSFQAGGVDEQFF. DNA for the CDR3: TGTGCCAGCAGCTTCCAGGCAGGGGGTGTAGATGAGCAGTTCTTC.

This clonotype was detected ten times or more. The chain joins TRBV29-1 to TRBJ2-6, with a possible D match to TRBD2 (5 bases). The CDR3 sequence is 16 residues long. The ends were cut back, 0 bases at V and 2 bases at J, with 11 bases in the middle. Germline V gene data show CDR1 as SQVTM and CDR2 as ANQGSEA. For the CDR3, the DNA is TGCAGCGTTGAAGATCTGGGAGCGCCTGGGGCCAACGTCCTGACTTTC. This sequence encodes CSVEDLGAPGANVLTF.

V usage is TRBV7-2 and J usage is TRBJ2-1; TRBD2 agrees at 10 bases. This CDR3 has 15 amino acids. The trim removed 4 bases at V and 5 bases at J, leaving 5 bases unmatched. Germline V gene data show CDR1 as SGHTA and CDR2 as FQGNSA. The CDR3 protein is CASSSSGRRNNEQFF. As DNA, the CDR3 is TGTGCCAGCAGCTCTAGCGGGAGACGGAACAATGAGCAGTTCTTC. Full variable domain (rest looked up from reference TRBV7-2 and TRBJ2-1): GAGVSQSPSNKVTEKGKDVELRCDPISGHTALYWYRQSLGQGLEFLIYFQGNSAPDKSGLPSDRFSAERTGGSVSTLTIQRTQQEDSAVYLCASSSSGRRNNEQFFGPGTRLTVL.